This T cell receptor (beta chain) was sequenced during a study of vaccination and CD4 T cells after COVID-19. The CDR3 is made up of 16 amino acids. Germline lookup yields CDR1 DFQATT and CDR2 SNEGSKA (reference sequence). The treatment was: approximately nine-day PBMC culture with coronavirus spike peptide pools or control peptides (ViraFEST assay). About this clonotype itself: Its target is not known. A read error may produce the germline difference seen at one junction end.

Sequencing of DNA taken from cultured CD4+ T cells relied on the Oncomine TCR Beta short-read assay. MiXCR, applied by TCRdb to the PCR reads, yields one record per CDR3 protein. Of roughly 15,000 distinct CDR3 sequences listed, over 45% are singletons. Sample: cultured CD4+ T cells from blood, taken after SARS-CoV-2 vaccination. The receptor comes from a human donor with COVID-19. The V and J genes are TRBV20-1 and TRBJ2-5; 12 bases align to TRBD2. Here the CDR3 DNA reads TGCAGTGCTAGAGGACCCCCGACTAGCGGGGGAGAGACCCAGTACTTT. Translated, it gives CSARGPPTSGGETQYF.